A selection of T cell receptor beta chains follows, all from one sample in a study of blood T cell repertoires in COVID-19. Method: immunoSEQ multiplex PCR; TCRdb's copy keeps in-frame clones and lacks some. The sample carries around 360,000 clones, about 90% recorded once. The sample comprised peripheral blood. All receptors come from a woman in her twenties or thirties with COVID-19, enrolled during active disease. CDR3s include the opening cysteine and the closing phenylalanine or tryptophan. Fields, in order: J gene, D gene, clone size, V gene, CDR3 DNA, CDR3 protein. The D gene is left open where the match is weak. Not every row has a clone size; where given, it reads once, few, many or a size class.

TRBJ2-7 | TRBD2 | NA | TRBV6-5 | TGTGCCAGCAGGACCCTAGCGGGCAGTTCGTACGAGCAGTACTTC | CASRTLAGSSYEQYF
TRBJ2-7 | TRBD1 | once | TRBV30 | TGTGCCTGGCTCCGGGACAGCCCCCACGAGCAGTACTTC | CAWLRDSPHEQYF
TRBJ2-4 | NA | NA | TRBV6-5 | TGTGCCAGCAGTCCCGGGGTGGGATACATTCAGTACTTC | CASSPGVGYIQYF
TRBJ1-2 | NA | NA | TRBV14 | TGTGCCAGCAGCCAAGGTCGTCAGGGGCGCAGGGGCTACACCTTC | CASSQGRQGRRGYTF
TRBJ2-7 | NA | NA | TRBV12-3/TRBV12-4 | TGTGCCAGCAGCACCCGAACGGCCTACGAGCAGTACTTC | CASSTRTAYEQYF
TRBJ2-1 | TRBD2 | NA | TRBV24-1 | TGTGCCACCAGTGATTTGGCTAGCGGGACTTACAATGAGCAGTTCTTC | CATSDLASGTYNEQFF
TRBJ1-1 | NA | NA | TRBV4-2 | TGTGCCAGCAGCCAAGGGTCAGGGCAGGTCCACACTGAAGCTTTCTTT | CASSQGSGQVHTEAFF
TRBJ1-1 | NA | once | TRBV19 | TGTGCCAGTAGTCCTACAGGAGGGGCGGATGAAGCTTTCTTT | CASSPTGGADEAFF
TRBJ2-3 | TRBD1 | NA | TRBV5-4 | TGTGCCAGCAGCCAGACAGGGGTTGGCACAGATACGCAGTATTTT | CASSQTGVGTDTQYF
TRBJ1-1 | TRBD1 | NA | TRBV10-3 | TGTGCCATCAGATCGGGACAGAGCGGTGCCACTGAAGCTTTCTTT | CAIRSGQSGATEAFF
TRBJ1-1 | NA | NA | TRBV7-2 | TGTGCCAGCAGCCCCCGAGGAGGCCAGGAGAACACTGAAGCTTTCTTT | CASSPRGGQENTEAFF
TRBJ1-5 | NA | NA | TRBV28 | TGTGCCAGCAGTTCCGGTTATCAGCCCCAGCATTTT | CASSSGYQPQHF
TRBJ1-5 | NA | NA | TRBV2 | TGTGCCAGCAGTGATACTCTGGCAGGGAATCAGCCCCAGCATTTT | CASSDTLAGNQPQHF
TRBJ2-7 | NA | NA | TRBV15 | TGTGCCACCAGCGAACCGACAGCCCCCTACGAGCAGTACTTC | CATSEPTAPYEQYF
TRBJ2-2 | TRBD1 | NA | TRBV25-1 | TGTGCCAGCAGTGCCGGGACAGGGGGCGCTTGGAACACCGGGGAGCTGTTTTTT | CASSAGTGGAWNTGELFF
TRBJ2-1 | TRBD1 | NA | TRBV13 | TGTGCCAGCAGCCCAAGACAGGGCGAGTCACTCGACTACAATGAGCAGTTCTTC | CASSPRQGESLDYNEQFF
TRBJ1-2 | TRBD1 | NA | TRBV29-1 | TGCAGCGTGGAACCGACAGGGGGCTATGGCTACACCTTC | CSVEPTGGYGYTF
TRBJ2-7 | TRBD2 | NA | TRBV9 | TGTGCCAGCAGCATCCGGACTAGCGGGAGCCTCGACGAGCAGTACTTC | CASSIRTSGSLDEQYF
TRBJ2-1 | TRBD1 | NA | TRBV24-1 | TGTGCCACCAGTGTCCCTGCGGGACAGGGGAGGGATGAGCAGTTCTTC | CATSVPAGQGRDEQFF
TRBJ1-6 | NA | NA | TRBV14 | TGTGCCAGCAGCCAAGGTCCAGGCACGAGCTCCTATAATTCACCCCTCCACTTT | CASSQGPGTSSYNSPLHF
TRBJ2-1 | NA | NA | TRBV5-1 | TGCGCCAGCAGCCCTTCGGCGGGGATGGGGTACAATGAGCAGTTCTTC | CASSPSAGMGYNEQFF
TRBJ2-2 | TRBD2 | NA | TRBV10-3 | TGTGCCATCAGTGGGACTAGCCCCGGGGAGCTGTTTTTT | CAISGTSPGELFF
TRBJ1-2 | TRBD1 | NA | TRBV5-4 | TGTGCCAGCAGCTTCCCCGGACAGGGGGCTATTAACTATGGCTACACCTTC | CASSFPGQGAINYGYTF
TRBJ2-7 | NA | NA | TRBV19 | TGTGCCAGTAGTATAGGCGGGCAGGACAGCTCCTACGAGCAGTACTTC | CASSIGGQDSSYEQYF
TRBJ1-2 | NA | NA | TRBV5-8 | TGTGCCAGCAGCTTGGGACATACAGTTTACTATGGCTACACCTTC | CASSLGHTVYYGYTF
TRBJ2-6 | NA | NA | TRBV28 | TGTGCCAGCAGTTTGAGCAGGCCCGGGGCCAACGTCCTGACTTTC | CASSLSRPGANVLTF
TRBJ2-5 | NA | once | TRBV2 | TGTGCCAGCAGTGAAGGGGAGACTAGTATCGGGACCCAGTACTTC | CASSEGETSIGTQYF